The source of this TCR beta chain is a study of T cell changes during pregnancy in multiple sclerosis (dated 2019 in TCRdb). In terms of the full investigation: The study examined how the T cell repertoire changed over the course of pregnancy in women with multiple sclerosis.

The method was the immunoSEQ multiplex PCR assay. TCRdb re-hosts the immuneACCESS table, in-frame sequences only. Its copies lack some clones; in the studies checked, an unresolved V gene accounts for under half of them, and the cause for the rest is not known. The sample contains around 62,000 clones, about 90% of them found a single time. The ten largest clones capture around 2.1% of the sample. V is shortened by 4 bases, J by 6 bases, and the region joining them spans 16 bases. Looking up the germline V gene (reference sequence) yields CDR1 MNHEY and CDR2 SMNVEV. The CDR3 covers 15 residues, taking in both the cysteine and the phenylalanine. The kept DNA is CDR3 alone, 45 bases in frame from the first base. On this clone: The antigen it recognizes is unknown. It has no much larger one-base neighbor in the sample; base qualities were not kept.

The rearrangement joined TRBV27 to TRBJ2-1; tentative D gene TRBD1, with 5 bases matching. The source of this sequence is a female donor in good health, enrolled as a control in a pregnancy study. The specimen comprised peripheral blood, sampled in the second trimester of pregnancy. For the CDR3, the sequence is CASSSGQLVSNEQFF. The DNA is TGTGCCAGCAGTTCAGGGCAGTTAGTTTCCAATGAGCAGTTCTTC.